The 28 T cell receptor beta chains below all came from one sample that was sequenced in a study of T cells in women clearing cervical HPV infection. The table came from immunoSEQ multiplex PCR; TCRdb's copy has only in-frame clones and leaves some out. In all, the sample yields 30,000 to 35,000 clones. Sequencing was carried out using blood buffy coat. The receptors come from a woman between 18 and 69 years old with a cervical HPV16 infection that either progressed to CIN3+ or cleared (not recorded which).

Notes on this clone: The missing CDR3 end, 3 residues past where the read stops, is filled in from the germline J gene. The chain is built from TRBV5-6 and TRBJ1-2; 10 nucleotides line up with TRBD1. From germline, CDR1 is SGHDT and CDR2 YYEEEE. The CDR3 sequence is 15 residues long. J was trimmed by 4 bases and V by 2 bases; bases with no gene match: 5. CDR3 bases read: TGTGCCAGCAGCTTCCCTAGACAGGGGGCCTATGGC. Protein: CASSFPRQGAYG. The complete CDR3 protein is CASSFPRQGAYGYTF.

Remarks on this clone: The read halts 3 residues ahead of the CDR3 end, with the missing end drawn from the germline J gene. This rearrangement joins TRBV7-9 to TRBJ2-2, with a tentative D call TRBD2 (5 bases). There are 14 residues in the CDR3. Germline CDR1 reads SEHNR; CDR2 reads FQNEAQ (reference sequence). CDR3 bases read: TGTGCCAGCAGCCTCCTTGGACTTGTAGAAAAG. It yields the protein CASSLLGLVEK. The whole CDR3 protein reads CASSLLGLVEKLFF.

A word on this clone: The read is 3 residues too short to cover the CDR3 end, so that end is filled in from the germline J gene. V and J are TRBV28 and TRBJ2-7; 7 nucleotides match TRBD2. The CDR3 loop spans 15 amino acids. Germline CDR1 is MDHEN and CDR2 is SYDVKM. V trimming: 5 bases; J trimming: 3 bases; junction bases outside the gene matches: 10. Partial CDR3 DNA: TGTGCCAGCAGTCCTGAAAAGGGACTAAACTACGAG. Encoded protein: CASSPEKGLNYE. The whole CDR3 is CASSPEKGLNYEQYF.

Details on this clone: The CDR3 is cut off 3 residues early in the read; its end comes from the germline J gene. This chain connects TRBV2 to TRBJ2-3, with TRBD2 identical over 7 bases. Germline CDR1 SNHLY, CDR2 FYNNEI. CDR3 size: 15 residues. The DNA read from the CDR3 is TGTGCCAGCAGCATAGGGACTATGAGCAATCAGCCG. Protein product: CASSIGTMSNQP. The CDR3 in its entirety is CASSIGTMSNQPQYF.

CDR3 DNA (partial): TGCGCCAGCAGCATAGCGGGCGGTCCATCCCACGAG. Translating it yields CASSIAGGPSHE. The full-length CDR3 reads as CASSIAGGPSHEQYF. The rearrangement joins TRBV5-1 to TRBJ2-7, with 7 positions matching TRBD2. The CDR3 goes on 3 residues after the read ends, and that part is filled in from the germline J gene. Germline V gene data show CDR1 as SGHRS and CDR2 as YFSETQ. After removal of 4 bases from V and 5 bases from J, the junction contained 12 bases not matched to a gene. This CDR3 is built from 15 residues.

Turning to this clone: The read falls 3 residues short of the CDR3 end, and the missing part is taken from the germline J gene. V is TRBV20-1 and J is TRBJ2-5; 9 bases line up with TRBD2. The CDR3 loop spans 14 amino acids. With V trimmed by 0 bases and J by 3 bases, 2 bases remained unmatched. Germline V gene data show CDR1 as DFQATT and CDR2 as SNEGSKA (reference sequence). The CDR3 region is CSARDSGGEETQYF. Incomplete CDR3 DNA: TGCAGTGCTAGAGATAGCGGGGGTGAAGAGACC.

CDR3 residues: CASSLVESGVNGYTF. The sequenced CDR3 bases are TGTGCCAGCAGCTTAGTAGAGTCGGGGGTGAATGGC. J is TRBJ1-2 and V is TRBV7-2, with D possibly being TRBD1 (5 bases). The read ends 3 residues before the CDR3 terminus; that terminus is restored from the germline J gene. This CDR3 is 15 amino acids long. V was clipped by 1 base and J by 6 bases, with 15 bases between them. Germline CDR1 is SGHTA and CDR2 is FQGNSA. The variable domain in full, completed from reference TRBV7-2 and TRBJ1-2, reads GAGVSQSPSNKVTEKGKDVELRCDPISGHTALYWYRQSLGQGLEFLIYFQGNSAPDKSGLPSDRFSAERTGGSVSTLTIQRTQQEDSAVYLCASSLVESGVNGYTFGSGTRLTVV.

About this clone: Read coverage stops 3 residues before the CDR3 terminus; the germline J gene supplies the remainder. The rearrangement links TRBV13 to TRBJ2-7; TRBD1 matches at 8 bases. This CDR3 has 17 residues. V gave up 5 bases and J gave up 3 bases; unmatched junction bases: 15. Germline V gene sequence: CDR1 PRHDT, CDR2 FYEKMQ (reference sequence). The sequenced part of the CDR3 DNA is TGTGCCAGCAGCCGCGGACAGGGAGGCGGTAGGGACTACGAG. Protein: CASSRGQGGGRDYE. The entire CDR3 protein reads CASSRGQGGGRDYEQYF.

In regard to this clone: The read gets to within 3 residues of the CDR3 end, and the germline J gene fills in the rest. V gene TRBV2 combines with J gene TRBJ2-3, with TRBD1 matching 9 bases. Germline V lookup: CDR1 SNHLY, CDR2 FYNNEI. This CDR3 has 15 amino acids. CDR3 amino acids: CASSESWTGVQPQYF. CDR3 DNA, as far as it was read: TGTGCCAGCAGTGAATCGTGGACAGGGGTACAGCCG. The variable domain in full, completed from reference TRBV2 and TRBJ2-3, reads EPEVTQTPSHQVTQMGQEVILRCVPISNHLYFYWYRQILGQKVEFLVSFYNNEISEKSEIFDDQFSVERPDGSNFTLKIRSTKLEDSAMYFCASSESWTGVQPQYFGPGTRLTVL.

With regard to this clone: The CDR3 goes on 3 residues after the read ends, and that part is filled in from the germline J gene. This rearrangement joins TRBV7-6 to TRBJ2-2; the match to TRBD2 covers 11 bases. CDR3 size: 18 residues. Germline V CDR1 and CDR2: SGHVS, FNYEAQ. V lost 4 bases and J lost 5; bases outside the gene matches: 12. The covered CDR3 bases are TGTGCCAGCAGCTCCACCCCACCTAGCGGGAGGTATACCGGGGAG. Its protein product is CASSSTPPSGRYTGE. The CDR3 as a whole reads CASSSTPPSGRYTGELFF.

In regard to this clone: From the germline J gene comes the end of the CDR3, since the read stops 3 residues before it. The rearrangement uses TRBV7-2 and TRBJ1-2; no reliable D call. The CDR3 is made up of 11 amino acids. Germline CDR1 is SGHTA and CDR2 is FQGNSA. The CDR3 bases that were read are TGTGCCAGCAGCCTCTCCTACGAC. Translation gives CASSLSYD. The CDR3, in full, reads CASSLSYDYTF. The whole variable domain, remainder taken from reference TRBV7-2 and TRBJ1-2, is GAGVSQSPSNKVTEKGKDVELRCDPISGHTALYWYRQSLGQGLEFLIYFQGNSAPDKSGLPSDRFSAERTGGSVSTLTIQRTQQEDSAVYLCASSLSYDYTFGSGTRLTVV.

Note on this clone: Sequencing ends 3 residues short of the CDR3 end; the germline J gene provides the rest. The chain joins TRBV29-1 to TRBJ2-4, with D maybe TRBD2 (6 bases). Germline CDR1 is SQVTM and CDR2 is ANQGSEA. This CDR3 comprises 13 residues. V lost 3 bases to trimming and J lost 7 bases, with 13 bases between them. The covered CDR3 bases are TGCAGCGTTGAGGGGCAGGCGGGGAACATT. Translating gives CSVEGQAGNI. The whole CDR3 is CSVEGQAGNIQYF. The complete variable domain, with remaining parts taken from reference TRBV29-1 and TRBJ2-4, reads SAVISQKPSRDICQRGTSLTIQCQVDSQVTMMFWYRQQPGQSLTLIATANQGSEATYESGFVIDKFPISRPNLTFSTLTVSNMSPEDSSIYLCSVEGQAGNIQYFGAGTRLSVL.

The CDR3 DNA, read in part, is TGTGCCAGCAGCGCCGGGACAGCAAATGAAAAA. Its translation is CASSAGTANEK. The whole CDR3 reads CASSAGTANEKLFF. The J gene is TRBJ1-4, the V gene TRBV2; 7 bases agree with TRBD1. The missing CDR3 end, 3 residues past where the read stops, is filled in from the germline J gene. CDR1 SNHLY and CDR2 FYNNEI come from the germline V gene. The CDR3 has 14 amino acids. Trimming took 6 bases from V and 5 from J; bases not matched to a gene: 6.

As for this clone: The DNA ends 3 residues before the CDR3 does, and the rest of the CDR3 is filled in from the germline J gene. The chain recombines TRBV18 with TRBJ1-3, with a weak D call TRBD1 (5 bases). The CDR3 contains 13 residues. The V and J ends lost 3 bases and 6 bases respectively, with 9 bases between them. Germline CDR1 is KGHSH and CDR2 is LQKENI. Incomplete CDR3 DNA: TGTGCCAGCTCACCGTCGGGGGAAAACACC. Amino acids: CASSPSGENT. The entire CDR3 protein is CASSPSGENTIYF.

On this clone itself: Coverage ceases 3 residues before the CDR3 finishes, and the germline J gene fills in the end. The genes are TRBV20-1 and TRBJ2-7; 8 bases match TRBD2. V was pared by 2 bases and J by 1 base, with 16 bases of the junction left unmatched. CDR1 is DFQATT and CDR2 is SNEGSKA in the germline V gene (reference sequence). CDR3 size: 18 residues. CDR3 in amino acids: CSARTSGVRGGLSYEQYF. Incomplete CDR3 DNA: TGCAGTGCTAGAACCTCGGGGGTTCGGGGGGGCCTTTCCTACGAG.

The sequenced part of the CDR3 DNA is TGTGCCAGCAGAAGACTAGCATTAGATACG. This translates into CASRRLALDT. The entire CDR3 is CASRRLALDTQYF. The gene calls are TRBV2 and TRBJ2-3; 7 bases align to TRBD2. The sequenced fragment ends 3 residues before the CDR3 boundary, so the rest is inferred from the germline J gene. The CDR3 runs to 13 residues. CDR1 and CDR2 (germline): SNHLY, FYNNEI. V lost 6 bases, J lost 5 bases, and 5 bases stayed unmatched.

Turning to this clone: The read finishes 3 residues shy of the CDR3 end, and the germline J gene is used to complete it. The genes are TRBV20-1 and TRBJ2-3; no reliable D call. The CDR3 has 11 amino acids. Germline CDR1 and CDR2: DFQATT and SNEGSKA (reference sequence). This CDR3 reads CSARDPPAQYF. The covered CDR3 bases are TGCAGTGCTAGAGATCCCCCTGCG.

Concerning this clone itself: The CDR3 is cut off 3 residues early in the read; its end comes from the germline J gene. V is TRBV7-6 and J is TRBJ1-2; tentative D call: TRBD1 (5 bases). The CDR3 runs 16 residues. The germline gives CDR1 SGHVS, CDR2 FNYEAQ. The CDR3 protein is CASSPQQGELPYDYTF. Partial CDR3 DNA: TGTGCCAGCAGCCCTCAACAAGGGGAGCTTCCATACGAC.

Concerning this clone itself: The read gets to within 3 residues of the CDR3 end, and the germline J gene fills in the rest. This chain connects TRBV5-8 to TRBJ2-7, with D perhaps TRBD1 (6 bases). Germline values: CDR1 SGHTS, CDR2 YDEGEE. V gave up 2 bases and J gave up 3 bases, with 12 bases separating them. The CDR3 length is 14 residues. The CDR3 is CASSFADSNYEQYF. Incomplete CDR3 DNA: TGTGCCAGCAGCTTCGCGGACAGCAACTACGAG.

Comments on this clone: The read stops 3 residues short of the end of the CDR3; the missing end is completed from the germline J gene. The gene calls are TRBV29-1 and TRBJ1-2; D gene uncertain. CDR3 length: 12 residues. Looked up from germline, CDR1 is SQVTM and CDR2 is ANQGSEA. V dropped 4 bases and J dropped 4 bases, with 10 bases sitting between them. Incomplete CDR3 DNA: TGCAGCGTTGTAGGGCACCTCTATGGC. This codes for CSVVGHLYG. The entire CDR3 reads CSVVGHLYGYTF.

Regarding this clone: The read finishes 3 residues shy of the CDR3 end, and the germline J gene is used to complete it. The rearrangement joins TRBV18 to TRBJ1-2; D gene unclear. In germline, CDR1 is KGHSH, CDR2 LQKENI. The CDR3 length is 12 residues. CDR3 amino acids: CASSLNSYDYTF. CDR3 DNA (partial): TGTGCCAGCTCACTCAACTCCTACGAC.

The CDR3 reads CASSPSSTSTDTQYF. The CDR3 bases that were read are TGTGCCAGCAGTCCTAGCAGTACTAGCACAGATACG. The gene calls are TRBV7-2 and TRBJ2-3; the D gene is possibly TRBD2 (5 bases). The read stops 3 residues short of the end of the CDR3; the missing end is completed from the germline J gene. The CDR3 is made up of 15 amino acids. Trimming pared 6 bases from V and 0 bases from J, leaving 13 bases between. Germline CDR1 and CDR2: SGHTA and FQGNSA. Full variable domain (missing parts from reference TRBV7-2 and TRBJ2-3): GAGVSQSPSNKVTEKGKDVELRCDPISGHTALYWYRQSLGQGLEFLIYFQGNSAPDKSGLPSDRFSAERTGGSVSTLTIQRTQQEDSAVYLCASSPSSTSTDTQYFGPGTRLTVL.

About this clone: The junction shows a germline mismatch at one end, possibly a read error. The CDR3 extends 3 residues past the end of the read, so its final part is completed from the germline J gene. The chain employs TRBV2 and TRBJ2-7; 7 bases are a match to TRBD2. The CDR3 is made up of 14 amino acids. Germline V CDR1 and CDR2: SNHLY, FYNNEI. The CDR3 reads CASRERLASNEQYF. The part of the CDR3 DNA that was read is TGTGCCAGCAGGGAAAGACTAGCCTCCAACGAG.

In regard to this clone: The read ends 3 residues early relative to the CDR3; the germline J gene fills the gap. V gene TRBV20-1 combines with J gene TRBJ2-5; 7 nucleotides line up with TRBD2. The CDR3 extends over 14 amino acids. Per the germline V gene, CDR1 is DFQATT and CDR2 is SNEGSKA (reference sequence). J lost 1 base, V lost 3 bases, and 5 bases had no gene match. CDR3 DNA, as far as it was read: TGCAGTGCTAGTCCACTAGCGCGCCAAGAGACC. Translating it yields CSASPLARQET. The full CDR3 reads CSASPLARQETQYF.

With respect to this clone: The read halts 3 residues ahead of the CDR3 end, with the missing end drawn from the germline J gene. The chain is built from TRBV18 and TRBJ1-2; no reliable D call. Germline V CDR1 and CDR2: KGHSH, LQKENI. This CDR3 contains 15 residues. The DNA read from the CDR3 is TGTGCCAGCTCAGTCCTAGCGGGAGGTTACAATGAC. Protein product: CASSVLAGGYND. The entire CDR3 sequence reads CASSVLAGGYNDYTF.

This CDR3 is CASSSQQGSGSYGYTF. CDR3 DNA (partial): TGTGCCAGCAGTTCACAACAGGGAAGTGGCAGCTATGGC. The chain employs TRBV27 and TRBJ1-2, with D perhaps TRBD1 (6 bases). The read comes to an end 3 residues before the CDR3 does, leaving the germline J gene to fill in the end. The ends were cut back, 4 bases at V and 4 bases at J, with 19 bases in the middle. Germline V gives CDR1 MNHEY, CDR2 SMNVEV (reference sequence). The CDR3 covers 16 residues.

The CDR3 spells CSASSPQGSWRTEAFF. CDR3 DNA (partial): TGCAGTGCTAGCTCTCCCCAGGGTTCTTGGAGGACTGAA. The chain recombines TRBV20-1 with TRBJ1-1; TRBD1 might be the D (5 bases). With the read ending 3 residues before the CDR3 end, the germline J gene is used to fill in that end. Germline CDR1 is DFQATT and CDR2 is SNEGSKA (reference sequence). V was trimmed by 3 bases and J by 5 bases, leaving 22 bases between them. The CDR3 spans 16 residues.

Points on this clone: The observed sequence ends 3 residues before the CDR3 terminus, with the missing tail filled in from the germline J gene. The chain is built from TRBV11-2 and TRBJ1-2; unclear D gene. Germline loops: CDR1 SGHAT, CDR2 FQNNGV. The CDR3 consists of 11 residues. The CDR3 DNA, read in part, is TGTGCCAGCACCAGAATGGCCGGC. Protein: CASTRMAG. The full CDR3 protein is CASTRMAGYTF.